This TCR beta chain came from a study of regulatory T cells in long-lasting Graves disease listed by TCRdb under 2021. At the level of the whole study: Patients with newly diagnosed Graves' disease had been on antithyroid drugs for under 3 months. The study was conducted in China and was registered as a clinical trial. Peripheral blood TCR sequencing and RNA sequencing compared persistent Graves' disease patients with newly diagnosed Graves' disease patients. A total of around 35 samples were covered by TCR sequencing, comprising approximately 13 persistent and around 20 newly diagnosed Graves' disease patients. General conclusions and limits of the study: Compared with newly diagnosed patients, patients with persistent Graves' disease had lower TCR Shannon entropy and fewer highly expanded clones, which suggests clonal expansion. Preferential use of TRBV28, TRBJ1-2 and TRBJ2-5 was observed in persistent disease, whereas TRBV20-1 and TRBJ2-1 were favored in newly diagnosed disease. Sequencing and analysis were restricted to the TCR beta chain. Because the primary lesion, thyroid tissue, could not be accessed, the study looked at peripheral blood alone. A larger number of public clonotypes was shared among persistent patients (over 2,500) than among newly diagnosed patients (around 870). The authors noted that the small sample size was a limitation that may lower accuracy.

Sequences MDHEN (CDR1) and SYDVKM (CDR2) are obtained from the germline V gene. After removal of 0 bases from V and 4 bases from J, the junction retains 3 bases not matched to a gene. From cysteine to phenylalanine, the CDR3 is 15 amino acids long. Only the CDR3 DNA stays, 45 bases, in frame from base 1. Taken with the paper, the label for time point translates to: newly diagnosed GD, antithyroid drugs for less than 3 months. RNA was extracted from PBMCs in TRIzol for both TCR sequencing and RNA sequencing. The diagnosis of Graves' disease was made according to American Thyroid Association guidelines. Recruitment of patients was carried out at an endocrinology department in Xi'an, China. Each patient gave around 9 milliliters of peripheral blood, collected in an EDTA anticoagulant tube. Ficoll Paque Plus density gradient separation was used to isolate PBMCs, and no further T cell sorting was performed. An Agilent 2100 Bioanalyzer and agarose gel were used to check RNA quality, while a NanoDrop 2000 measured RNA concentration.

Receptors were amplified or captured by multiplex PCR. The sequencer listed for this sample is Illumina HiSeq 4000. TCR beta libraries were built with iRepertoire HTBI primers and Arm-PCR amplification of CDR3 regions. PCR products were gel purified before sequencing. In the paper's pipeline: Gene usage analysis of CDR3 amino acid clonotypes relied on the roughly 67 TRBV and around 14 TRBJ segments identified across samples. COPE and FqMerger were used to merge the filtered high-quality paired reads into contigs. BLAST was used to align contigs to IMGT TRBV, TRBD and TRBJ reference genes, and CDR3 was defined according to IMGT. Highly expanded clones were defined as clonotypes with a frequency above 0.1%. Repertoire diversity was measured by Shannon entropy, and V-J evenness by the Gini coefficient. Public clonotypes were defined as clonotypes shared by more than one individual. The public reads were run again by TCRdb, first through fastp at Q25 and then through MiXCR, and only productive beta chains were kept. Rows are unified per CDR3 protein, each entry keeping the most common DNA and genes. In this record, the V and J calls reflect TCRdb's handling and not the investigators' own analysis. The sample yields approximately 480,000 distinct CDR3 sequences; about 16% were counted once. Roughly an eighth of the sample lies in the top ten.

The table lists this clonotype with many counts. Its cognate antigen has yet to be identified. Nothing much larger sits one base from this clone, and base qualities are not available. These same records also appear under a second study, on T cells in Graves' hyperthyroidism and ophthalmopathy. The second paper states: Graves' hyperthyroidism was defined as stable when no progression to ophthalmopathy occurred over 18 months of follow-up. The hyperthyroidism patients were between 18 and 65 years old and newly diagnosed, with a disease duration of less than 2 months. Exclusion was applied to patients with uncontrolled infections, other autoimmune diseases, pregnancy or lactation. Clinical symptoms, serum thyroxine and TRAb, thyroid ultrasound, and orbital computed tomography formed the basis for the diagnoses. A first-round RT-PCR of the TCR CDR3 used the HTBI primer set with the Qiagen OneStep RT-PCR kit. Most expanded thyroid clonotypes (frequency above 0.001) were also detected in blood, suggesting blood repertoires may reflect thyroid immune responses. In cross-validation, a model built on a 13 V-J signature told ophthalmopathy apart from stable hyperthyroidism with less than 90% sensitivity and about 81% specificity, and in testing the same model reached 80%/75%. In validation, the model predicted progression to ophthalmopathy with approximately 70% sensitivity and less than 80% specificity, a median of roughly seven months before onset. To identify TCR V-J signatures that set the groups apart, the researchers used a discovery cohort of 90 to 100 patients, made up of 43 with Graves' ophthalmopathy and some 58 with stable Graves' hyperthyroidism. Prospective prediction of ophthalmopathy was tested in an independent validation cohort of fewer than 20 hyperthyroidism patients and 15 to 17 patients who later progressed to ophthalmopathy. The 100 or so discovery patients were divided at random into training and test sets in a 7:3 ratio. The study also compared thyroid tissue and blood T-cell repertoires from roughly 6 Graves' hyperthyroidism patients. After sampling, hyperthyroidism patients received methimazole starting at 30 mg daily, and ophthalmopathy patients received high-dose intravenous methylprednisolone. Libraries were constructed in a second round of multiplex PCR, after which size selection and purification were performed. Libraries were sequenced paired-end with 100 bp reads on an Illumina HiSeq2000. SOAPnuke was used to process the raw data, throwing out any read that contained adapters or uncalled bases, had a mean Phred below 15, or lacked an exact constant-primer or identifier match. COPE v1.2.5 was used to merge high-quality paired reads, and clonotypes were defined as unique nucleotide sequences. Clonotypes were aligned to IMGT TRBV, TRBD and TRBJ reference segments using MiTCR v1.1. The analysis was restricted to V-J combinations with a frequency above 0.0001, which together covered 99.2% of the repertoires. A TCS score was defined as the ratio of F50 (clonal expansion) to E x V (chaos), with BLOSUM62-based TCRdist applied between CDR3 peptides within each V-J. Welch's t-statistics and random forest reduced around 510 V-J features to fewer than 15, which were used in a naive Bayes classifier (R e1071). Sample size was not statistically predetermined, and investigators were not blinded to group allocation. The paper describes TCR Vbeta CDR3 sequencing of fewer than 150 peripheral blood samples, made up of some 42 ophthalmopathy patients, more than 70 hyperthyroidism patients and around 17 progressor patients.

This specimen consisted of peripheral blood mononuclear cells (PBMCs), obtained at new diagnosis, from a patient treated with antithyroid drugs. This sequence originates from a man aged 35-49 years with Graves disease. Donor details come from another sample of the same person, matched by shared clones. Here the chain combines TRBV28 and TRBJ2-5; the junction holds 9 bases that match TRBD1. In nucleotide form, the sequence is TGTGCCAGCAGTTTATGGGGGGACAGGGCAGAGACCCAGTACTTC. Its coded protein is CASSLWGDRAETQYF. The full variable domain, with segments outside the CDR3 supplied by the reference TRBV28 and TRBJ2-5 proteins, appears as DVKVTQSSRYLVKRTGEKVFLECVQDMDHENMFWYRQDPGLGLRLIYFSYDVKMKEKGDIPEGYSVSREKKERFSLILESASTNQTSMYLCASSLWGDRAETQYFGPGTRLLVL.